The next 32 T cell receptor beta chains were all read from a single sample in a study of blood T cells in healthy people across ages. PCR was performed a second time for about 7 to 11 cycles using a sample-barcoded 5' primer and a J-beta primer mix. TCRdb re-called the 5' RACE reads through MiXCR, storing one row per CDR3 protein. Of about 670,000 distinct CDR3 sequences listed, over 40% are singletons. Sequencing was performed on blood. The receptor source for this set is a woman older than 75 in good health.

As regards this clonotype: Its ends do not fully match the called genes, so a read error is possible. The gene calls are TRBV6-5 and TRBJ1-2; no firm D call. The V gene's germline CDR1 is MNHEY and CDR2 SVGAGI. The CDR3 is 13 amino acids. For the CDR3, the DNA is TGTGCCAGCGGTTACATCGCTGGAGGTGGCTACACCTTC. Translating it yields CASGYIAGGGYTF.

Notes on this clonotype: A much more abundant neighbour one base away suggests this may be a read error. J is TRBJ2-1 and V is TRBV20-1, with 15 positions matching TRBD2. The trim removed 8 bases at V and 0 bases at J, leaving 14 bases unmatched. The germline gives CDR1 DFQATT, CDR2 SNEGSKA (reference sequence). This CDR3 is 19 amino acids long. DNA for the CDR3: TGCAGTACTACCTTGGCCGGACTAGCGGGAGGGGGCTCCTACAATGAGCAGTTCTTC. Amino acid sequence: CSTTLAGLAGGGSYNEQFF.

The gene calls are TRBV6-6 and TRBJ2-7, with D tentatively TRBD2 (6 bases). From germline, CDR1 is MNHNY and CDR2 SVGAGI (reference sequence). The CDR3 has 15 residues. The ends were cut back, 2 bases at V and 0 bases at J, with 11 bases in the middle. The CDR3 nucleotides read TGTGCCAGCAGTTACATGGGGGGACTCTCCTACGAGCAGTACTTC. Residues: CASSYMGGLSYEQYF.

This clonotype came up many times. V usage is TRBV12-3 or TRBV12-4 and J usage is TRBJ1-6; a possible D gene is TRBD1 (6 bases). The CDR3 length is 16 residues. V gave up 4 bases and J gave up 7 bases, with 17 bases separating them. In nucleotides, the CDR3 is TGTGCCAGCAGTTCGAATGACAGGACCTTAAATTCACCCCTCCACTTT. The encoded protein is CASSSNDRTLNSPLHF.

The CDR3 region has the DNA TGCAGTGCTTCTTGGACTAGCGGGAGTCTAAACTACAATGAGCAGTTCTTC. Amino acid sequence: CSASWTSGSLNYNEQFF. The chain employs TRBV20-1 and TRBJ2-1, with 13 bases fitting TRBD2. The V and J ends lost 5 bases and 3 bases, in that order; junction bases with no gene match: 10. Germline V gene data show CDR1 as DFQATT and CDR2 as SNEGSKA (reference sequence). The CDR3 runs to 17 residues.

The chain couples TRBV7-8 to TRBJ2-1, with D unresolved. The CDR3 is 15 amino acids. The germline gives CDR1 SGHVS, CDR2 FQNEAQ. V shed 5 bases and J shed 0 bases, with 11 bases lying between them. The CDR3 DNA follows: TGTGCCAGCAGCCCGATAGGCACCTCCTACAATGAGCAGTTCTTC. Translated: CASSPIGTSYNEQFF. Full variable domain (rest looked up from reference TRBV7-8 and TRBJ2-1): GAGVSQSPRYKVAKRGQDVALRCDPISGHVSLFWYQQALGQGPEFLTYFQNEAQLDKSGLPSDRFFAERPEGSVSTLKIQRTQQEDSAVYLCASSPIGTSYNEQFFGPGTRLTVL.

This chain links TRBV11-3 with TRBJ2-6; no reliable D call. From germline, CDR1 is SGHNT and CDR2 YENEEA. Trimming cost V 5 bases and J 0 bases, with 11 bases left between them. The CDR3 loop spans 16 amino acids. Here the CDR3 DNA reads TGTGCCAGCAGCCGTGGTCTCAGCTCTGGGGCCAACGTCCTGACTTTC. It encodes CASSRGLSSGANVLTF.

In DNA form, the CDR3 reads TGCGCCAGCAGCCAACCCCCTTTGGATACGCAGTATTTT. It codes for CASSQPPLDTQYF. This sequence joins TRBV4-3 and TRBJ2-3; no clear D. Germline lookup yields CDR1 LGHNA and CDR2 YSLEER. The V gene lost 2 bases and the J gene lost 6 bases, with 9 bases spanning the gap. The length of the CDR3 is 13 residues.

This clonotype has at least ten counts. The chain recombines TRBV20-1 with TRBJ2-1; D is perhaps TRBD1 (6 bases). V shed 1 base and J shed 2 bases, with 9 bases lying between them. Germline lookup yields CDR1 DFQATT and CDR2 SNEGSKA (reference sequence). The CDR3 sequence is 14 residues long. The CDR3 here is CSARVSGAYNEQFF. CDR3 bases: TGCAGTGCTAGAGTCTCAGGGGCCTACAATGAGCAGTTCTTC.

V usage is TRBV3-1 and J usage is TRBJ2-7, with a tentative D call TRBD2 (5 bases). Trimming took off 5 bases at V and 10 bases at J, with 18 bases between the two ends. The germline V gene has CDR1 LGHDT and CDR2 YNNKEL (reference sequence). The CDR3 sequence is 13 residues long. The CDR3: CASSSTRVVDQYF. The CDR3, as DNA: TGTGCCAGCAGCAGCACGCGGGTCGTCGACCAGTACTTC.

There are many counts of this clonotype. J is TRBJ1-4 and V is TRBV12-3 or TRBV12-4, with 9 bases matching TRBD1. The CDR3 spans 14 residues. V was pared by 4 bases and J by 7 bases, with 4 bases of the junction left unmatched. CDR3 sequence: CASSSRDRVEKLFF. CDR3 nucleotide sequence: TGTGCCAGCAGTTCCCGGGACAGGGTTGAAAAACTGTTTTTT.

Of note for this clonotype: Being one base from a much bigger clone, this may be a read error. The chain combines TRBV20-1 with TRBJ1-2, with D perhaps matching TRBD1 (6 bases). This CDR3 spans 13 amino acids. The germline V gene encodes CDR1 DFQATT and CDR2 SNEGSKA (reference sequence). V lost 4 bases, J lost 8 bases, and 17 bases lay in between. The CDR3 loop reads CSATGQTTRGYTF. The CDR3 nucleotides are TGCAGTGCTACCGGACAGACCACTCGGGGCTACACCTTC.

This chain connects TRBV5-1 to TRBJ1-3, with D unclear. Between the trimmed V and J ends, which lost 0 bases and 4 bases, there was a span of 11 bases. The CDR3 is 15 residues long. Germline V gene sequence: CDR1 SGHRS, CDR2 YFSETQ. The CDR3 protein is CASSLEGQLGNTIYF. The CDR3 DNA sequence: TGCGCCAGCAGCTTGGAAGGGCAATTGGGAAACACCATATATTTT. The full variable domain, completed using reference TRBV5-1 and TRBJ1-3, is KAGVTQTPRYLIKTRGQQVTLSCSPISGHRSVSWYQQTPGQGLQFLFEYFSETQRNKGNFPGRFSGRQFSNSRSEMNVSTLELGDSALYLCASSLEGQLGNTIYFGEGSWLTVV.

Only a few counts were recorded for this clonotype. The J gene is TRBJ2-2, the V gene TRBV5-1; 9 nucleotides match TRBD1. The length of the CDR3 is 20 residues. Germline V lookup: CDR1 SGHRS, CDR2 YFSETQ. The ends lost 4 bases at V and 0 bases at J; junction bases unmatched: 16. CDR3 residues: CASSPRPSGQGRSNTGELFF. The CDR3 DNA reads as TGCGCCAGCAGCCCAAGGCCGTCGGGACAGGGCCGATCGAACACCGGGGAGCTGTTTTTT.

This clonotype was counted a few times. The V call is TRBV2, the J call TRBJ1-1; D uncertain. The CDR3 extends over 13 amino acids. Trimming took off 4 bases at V and 5 bases at J, with 11 bases between the two ends. Germline V gene sequence: CDR1 SNHLY, CDR2 FYNNEI. The CDR3 loop reads CASSGAGRTEAFF. The CDR3 DNA follows: TGTGCCAGCAGTGGCGCGGGTAGAACTGAAGCTTTCTTT.

This clonotype was detected many times. The gene calls are TRBV5-1 and TRBJ2-3; 7 nucleotides line up with TRBD2. Trimming at V came to 0 bases and at J to 8 bases, leaving 6 bases not matched to a gene. CDR3 length equals 14 residues. Germline V gene sequence: CDR1 SGHRS, CDR2 YFSETQ. The CDR3 region is CASSLELGRGTQYF. In nucleotides, the CDR3 is TGCGCCAGCAGCTTGGAATTAGGGAGGGGTACGCAGTATTTT.

This rearrangement joins TRBV20-1 to TRBJ2-7; D could derive from TRBD1 or TRBD2 (7 bases each). The CDR3 has 15 residues. Germline lookup yields CDR1 DFQATT and CDR2 SNEGSKA (reference sequence). V shed 6 bases and J shed 3 bases, with 21 bases lying between them. As DNA, the CDR3 is TGCAGTGCAGAAACAGGGGAGGGGGTTGTCTACGAGCAGTACTTC. Translation: CSAETGEGVVYEQYF.

V gene TRBV29-1 combines with J gene TRBJ1-2, with D hard to call. The CDR3 covers 15 residues. Trimming stripped 6 bases from V and 5 bases from J, with 22 bases between. In germline, CDR1 is SQVTM, CDR2 ANQGSEA. CDR3 DNA sequence: TGCAGCGTCCACTCGCTATACCCGGGAGGATATGGCTACACCTTC. Translation gives CSVHSLYPGGYGYTF.

Note on this clonotype: Since a much larger clone is just one base distant, this may be a read error. The chain has TRBV5-1 and TRBJ2-5, with 9 bases that match TRBD2. The CDR3 totals 14 residues. The J segment lost 11 bases and the V segment lost 2 bases, leaving 10 bases of the junction unmatched. Germline V gene lookup returns CDR1 SGHRS and CDR2 YFSETQ. CDR3 loop: CASSFGLAYGEQYF. The CDR3 DNA reads as TGCGCCAGCAGCTTCGGACTAGCGTACGGTGAGCAGTACTTC.

The chain couples TRBV12-3 or TRBV12-4 to TRBJ2-5; TRBD1 agrees at 8 bases. The CDR3 extends over 14 amino acids. Trimming took 3 bases from V and 6 from J; bases not matched to a gene: 6. The CDR3: CASSFGQGLKTQYF. The CDR3 nucleotides read TGTGCCAGCAGTTTTGGACAGGGTCTGAAGACCCAGTACTTC.

This chain uses TRBV3-1 with TRBJ2-2, with 7 bases matching TRBD1. Germline lookup yields CDR1 LGHDT and CDR2 YNNKEL (reference sequence). Trimming removed 3 bases from V and 4 bases from J; junction bases left unmatched: 8. CDR3 length equals 16 residues. The CDR3 sequence is CASSQPRGWGTGELFF. In DNA form, the CDR3 reads TGTGCCAGCAGCCAGCCCAGGGGGTGGGGCACCGGGGAGCTGTTTTTT. The full variable domain, with the rest looked up from reference TRBV3-1 and TRBJ2-2, is DTAVSQTPKYLVTQMGNDKSIKCEQNLGHDTMYWYKQDSKKFLKIMFSYNNKELIINETVPNRFSPKSPDKAHLNLHINSLELGDSAVYFCASSQPRGWGTGELFFGEGSRLTVL.

Notes on this clonotype: A much larger clone is a single base away; this may be a read error. This chain joins TRBV5-1 and TRBJ2-3, with no clear D. The CDR3 contains 13 residues. In germline, CDR1 is SGHRS, CDR2 YFSETQ. The CDR3 sequence: CAGSLVIGDTQYF. The CDR3 DNA reads as TGCGCCGGCAGCTTGGTGATAGGAGATACGCAGTATTTT.

This sequence joins TRBV10-3 and TRBJ1-2; tentatively, D is TRBD1 (6 bases). Trimming pared 6 bases from V and 3 bases from J, leaving 11 bases between. The CDR3 totals 13 residues. Germline lookup yields CDR1 ENHRY and CDR2 SYGVKD. CDR3 loop: CAIRDQGYYGYTF. The DNA of the CDR3 is TGTGCCATCAGGGACCAGGGGTACTATGGCTACACCTTC.

Concerning this clonotype itself: It may be a read error: a sequence one base away is much more abundant. V is TRBV7-9 and J is TRBJ2-7, with 7 bases that match TRBD2. This CDR3 region has 16 residues. Germline values: CDR1 SEHNR, CDR2 FQNEAQ (reference sequence). V was clipped by 1 base and J by 7 bases; unmatched bases: 13. As DNA, the CDR3 is TGTGCCAGCAGCTTAGGTCTGGGGAGGGACTACAATGAGCAGTACTTC. Protein: CASSLGLGRDYNEQYF.

This clonotype turned up a few times. CDR3 amino acids: CAWSVLGATDTQYF. The CDR3 DNA reads as TGTGCCTGGAGTGTACTGGGGGCGACAGATACGCAGTATTTT. The chain joins TRBV30 to TRBJ2-3, with TRBD1 as a possible D gene (6 bases). Germline V CDR1 and CDR2: GTSNPN, SVGIG (reference sequence). V was pared by 0 bases and J by 3 bases, with 10 bases between. The CDR3 has 14 residues.

The J gene is TRBJ2-3, the V gene TRBV5-1, with D perhaps given as TRBD1 or TRBD2 (5 bases each). The CDR3 sequence is 15 residues long. Germline assignment: CDR1 SGHRS and CDR2 YFSETQ. Trimming removed 0 bases at V and 2 bases at J, with 10 bases between. CDR3: CASSLVGDPTDTQYF. CDR3 DNA: TGCGCCAGCAGCTTGGTAGGGGACCCCACAGATACGCAGTATTTT.

The V and J genes are TRBV7-3 and TRBJ2-3, with D unresolved. Looked up from germline, CDR1 is SGHTA and CDR2 is FQGTGA. The CDR3 runs 14 residues. With 0 bases removed from V and 2 bases from J, the gap between germline ends came to 6 bases. CDR3 in DNA: TGTGCCAGCAGCTTAACTCCGGACACAGATACGCAGTATTTT. This gives the protein CASSLTPDTDTQYF.

This clonotype showed up many times. V usage is TRBV11-2 and J usage is TRBJ2-3; D gene uncertain. Trimming pared 6 bases from V and 0 bases from J, leaving 13 bases between. The V gene's germline CDR1 is SGHAT and CDR2 FQNNGV. This CDR3 is 15 amino acids long. The CDR3 sequence is CASSTSAHSTDTQYF. In nucleotides, the CDR3 is TGTGCCAGCAGTACCTCGGCCCATAGCACAGATACGCAGTATTTT.

This clonotype was counted only a few times. Here the CDR3 DNA reads TGTGCCACCAGTGCCGGGGAGACCCAGTACTTC. It translates to CATSAGETQYF. This rearrangement joins TRBV24-1 to TRBJ2-5; D is unclear. CDR3 length equals 11 residues. With 5 bases removed from V and 5 bases from J, the gap between germline ends came to 5 bases. Germline CDR1 reads KGHDR; CDR2 reads SFDVKD.

This sequence joins TRBV3-1 and TRBJ2-7; D remains ambiguous. In germline, CDR1 is LGHDT, CDR2 YNNKEL (reference sequence). V was cut by 1 base and J by 5 bases, with 6 bases left in between. CDR3 length equals 12 residues. Here the CDR3 reads CASSQVDHEQYF. The CDR3 coding sequence is TGTGCCAGCAGCCAAGTGGACCACGAGCAGTACTTC.

J is TRBJ2-7 and V is TRBV7-8; 10 nucleotides agree with TRBD1. Looked up from germline, CDR1 is SGHVS and CDR2 is FQNEAQ. CDR3 length equals 16 residues. Trimming removed 1 base from V and 3 bases from J; junction bases left unmatched: 6. CDR3 amino acids: CASSLGPGQGRYEQYF. In DNA, the CDR3 is TGTGCCAGCAGCTTAGGACCGGGACAGGGGCGCTACGAGCAGTACTTC.

On this clonotype: A much more abundant neighbour one base away suggests this may be a read error. V is TRBV7-2 and J is TRBJ2-7; TRBD2 agrees at 7 bases. The DNA end is more similar to TRBJ2-5, so the J call may be wrong. The CDR3 is made up of 16 amino acids. Germline V gives CDR1 SGHTA, CDR2 FQGNSA. The CDR3 region has the DNA TGTGCCAGCAGTCACCTGAGCGGGATAAACCGAGAGACCCAGTACTTC. Translating gives CASSHLSGINRETQYF.